This TCR beta chain was identified in a study of T-cell memory formation after mild COVID-19. This clonotype appeared a few times. Its matching antigen is unknown. Study-wide results and limits: Clones which contracted sat mainly in CM and EM if CD4+, and in EMRA if CD8+.

TCRdb re-derived calls from the 5' RACE reads in MiXCR, one entry per CDR3 protein. The table has more than 300,000 distinct CDR3 sequences, roughly 19% seen once. Input material: PBMCs or a T cell subset sorted from them (not recorded which). The source of this sequence is a man aged 18 to 29 who had mild COVID-19 (a few samples of this study predate the infection). Cell type and time point are not known.

In DNA, the CDR3 is TGTGCCAGCAGCGTAGGGCAGGGGGGCAATCAGCCCCAGCATTTT. Its translation is CASSVGQGGNQPQHF. J is TRBJ1-5 and V is TRBV9, with 7 bases aligning to TRBD1. Germline-derived CDR1 and CDR2 are SGDLS and YYNGEE. V shed 0 bases and J 2 bases; nucleotides not matched to a gene: 2. This CDR3 is built from 15 residues.